This T cell receptor beta chain was found in a study of T-cell reconstitution after alpha-beta-depleted transplantation in children. General study results and limits: Alpha-beta T cells present about two months after transplant were reported to originate from several hundred expanded graft clones. Recipient T cells and thymic progenitors that survived gave rise to the high TCRbeta diversity observed at day 60 in some patients.

The length of the CDR3 is 16 residues. CDR1 is SGHNT, CDR2 YENEEA, per germline. V was shortened by 0 bases and J by 2 bases, with 14 bases between the two germline ends. The TCRbeta library incorporated unique molecular identifiers. Each CDR3 protein gets one entry after TCRdb re-called the PCR reads with MiXCR. The sample has 540,000 or so distinct CDR3 sequences, roughly 24% seen once. Details on this clonotype: Antigen unknown.

This chain uses TRBV11-3 with TRBJ2-7, with D possibly being TRBD2 (6 bases). Sample: PBMCs, mostly from graft donor cells, taken 360 days after TCRalphabeta/CD19-depleted stem cell transplant. The receptor comes from a boy under three years old who had a stem cell transplant for acute myeloid leukemia, so the T cells may come from the graft donor. CDR3 DNA: TGTGCCAGCAGCTTAGAGGGAGGTCTGGCGGCCTACGAGCAGTACTTC. Protein sequence: CASSLEGGLAAYEQYF.